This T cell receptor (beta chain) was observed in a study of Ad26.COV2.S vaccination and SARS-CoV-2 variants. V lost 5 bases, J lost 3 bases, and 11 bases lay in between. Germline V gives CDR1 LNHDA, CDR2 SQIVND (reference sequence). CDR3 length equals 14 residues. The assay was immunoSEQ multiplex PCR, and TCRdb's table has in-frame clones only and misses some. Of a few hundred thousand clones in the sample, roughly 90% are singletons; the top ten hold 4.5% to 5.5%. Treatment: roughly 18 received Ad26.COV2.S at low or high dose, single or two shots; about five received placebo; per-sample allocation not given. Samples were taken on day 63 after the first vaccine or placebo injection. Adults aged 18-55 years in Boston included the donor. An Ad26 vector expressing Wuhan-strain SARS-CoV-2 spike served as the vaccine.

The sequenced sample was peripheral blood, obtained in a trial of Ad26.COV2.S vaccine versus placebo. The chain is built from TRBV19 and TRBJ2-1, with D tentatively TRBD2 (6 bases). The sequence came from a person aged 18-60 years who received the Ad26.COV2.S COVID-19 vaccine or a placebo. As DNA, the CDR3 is TGTGCCAGTAGTTGGGACGGGGGCTACAATGAGCAGTTCTTC. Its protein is CASSWDGGYNEQFF.